The next 25 T cell receptor beta chains were all read from a single sample in a study of regulatory T cells in long-lasting Graves disease. Regarding time point: newly diagnosed GD, antithyroid drugs for less than 3 months. Making the TCR library involved RNA that had been extracted from PBMCs. Sequencing libraries for TCR beta were prepared with iRepertoire HTBI primers and Arm-PCR of CDR3 regions. TCRdb re-called the multiplex PCR reads with MiXCR, one entry per CDR3 protein. This table holds about 610,000 distinct CDR3 sequences, about 16% found once. This sample was shared with a second study, whose subject was T cells in Graves' hyperthyroidism and ophthalmopathy.

The sample consisted of peripheral blood mononuclear cells (PBMCs), taken at new diagnosis, from a patient treated with antithyroid drugs. The source is a young man with Graves disease.

This clonotype was counted at least ten times. The rearrangement uses TRBV9 and TRBJ2-1; 9 bases line up with TRBD2. Germline V gene data show CDR1 as SGDLS and CDR2 as YYNGEE. The CDR3 runs 13 residues. V trimming: 0 bases; J trimming: 12 bases; junction bases outside the gene matches: 4. CDR3 nucleotide sequence: TGTGCCAGCAGCGTAGAAGCGGGAGGCAGGCAGTTCTTC. Amino acid sequence: CASSVEAGGRQFF.

A few counts support this clonotype. The rearrangement links TRBV20-1 to TRBJ1-1; no reliable D call. Trimming removed 3 bases from V and 3 bases from J, with 8 bases in between. The CDR3 sequence is 12 residues long. Germline-derived CDR1 and CDR2 are DFQATT and SNEGSKA (reference sequence). The CDR3 bases are TGCAGTGCTAGGAAGATCGACACTGAAGCTTTCTTT. Residues: CSARKIDTEAFF.

This clonotype has a count of ten or more. CDR3 nucleotide sequence: TGTGCCAGCAGTTTACGACAGATCACAGATACGCAGTATTTT. Translating gives CASSLRQITDTQYF. The chain joins TRBV12-3 or TRBV12-4 to TRBJ2-3; D perhaps matches TRBD1 (5 bases). The CDR3 contains 14 residues. Trimming shortened V by 2 bases and J by 2 bases, and 8 bases separated the two germline ends.

Ten or more counts support this clonotype. The V and J genes are TRBV5-4 and TRBJ1-6, with D possibly being TRBD1 (6 bases). The CDR3 sequence is 15 residues long. V lost 0 bases and J 7 bases, leaving 11 bases between the germline ends. Looked up from germline, CDR1 is SGHNT and CDR2 is YYREEE (reference sequence). For the CDR3, the DNA is TGTGCCAGCAGCTTGGAACAGGGAGGGAATTCACCCCTCCACTTT. Protein: CASSLEQGGNSPLHF.

This clonotype was found many times. This chain uses TRBV7-9 with TRBJ2-7; TRBD2 matches 12 bases. CDR3 size: 17 residues. V was clipped by 2 bases and J by 1 base; unmatched bases: 6. CDR1 and CDR2 (germline): SEHNR, FQNEAQ (reference sequence). CDR3 DNA sequence: TGTGCCAGCAGCTTAAGACTAGCGGGAGCTGCGTCCTACGAGCAGTACTTC. Its protein is CASSLRLAGAASYEQYF.

This clonotype came up a few times. The chain has TRBV7-9 and TRBJ2-7, with 7 bases that match TRBD1. Germline assignment: CDR1 SEHNR and CDR2 FQNEAQ (reference sequence). Trimming cost V 6 bases and J 3 bases; bases outside gene matches: 8. The CDR3 consists of 14 residues. The CDR3 sequence: CASSSDRKSYEQYF. CDR3 DNA: TGTGCCAGCAGTTCGGACAGGAAAAGCTACGAGCAGTACTTC.

This clonotype was detected many times. CDR3 coding DNA: TGTGCCACCAGCAGAGTGGGCAGAAACACTGAAGCTTTCTTT. Residues: CATSRVGRNTEAFF. The chain combines TRBV15 with TRBJ1-1; the D is unclear. The CDR3 sequence is 14 residues long. Germline lookup yields CDR1 LNHNV and CDR2 YYDKDF (reference sequence). Trimming shortened V by 1 base and J by 2 bases, and 8 bases separated the two germline ends.

This clonotype was detected only a few times. This chain links TRBV19 with TRBJ1-5; 10 positions match TRBD1. V dropped 8 bases and J dropped 2; count of bases not matched to a gene: 21. The CDR3 loop spans 20 amino acids. Germline CDR1 LNHDA, CDR2 SQIVND (reference sequence). DNA of the CDR3: TGTGCCAGTCGGGAGCAAGACGGGACAGGGGCTGTTTGGGGCAATCAGCCCCAGCATTTT. Translating gives CASREQDGTGAVWGNQPQHF.

The chain has TRBV20-1 and TRBJ2-1; 8 bases match TRBD2. In germline, CDR1 is DFQATT, CDR2 SNEGSKA (reference sequence). The length of the CDR3 is 16 residues. Trimming took 1 base from V and 3 from J; bases not matched to a gene: 8. The DNA of the CDR3 is TGCAGTGCTAGAGCCGTTAATAGCGGGAACTACAATGAGCAGTTCTTC. Residues: CSARAVNSGNYNEQFF.

This clonotype has a count of ten or more. The genes are TRBV5-1 and TRBJ2-3, with D tentatively TRBD1 (5 bases). The CDR3 contains 14 residues. The germline V gene encodes CDR1 SGHRS and CDR2 YFSETQ. V was pared by 4 bases and J by 2 bases, with 11 bases between. CDR3 sequence: CASSPRATTDTQYF. The CDR3 DNA follows: TGCGCCAGCAGCCCCAGGGCCACCACAGATACGCAGTATTTT.

This clonotype was seen at least ten times. DNA for the CDR3: TGTGCCAGCAACCCACCCGGGGGACTAGCCCCCGCCGAGCAGTTCTTC. Translation: CASNPPGGLAPAEQFF. The V and J genes are TRBV28 and TRBJ2-1; TRBD2 agrees at 9 bases. This CDR3 is built from 16 residues. Germline loops: CDR1 MDHEN, CDR2 SYDVKM. V shed 7 bases and J 10 bases; nucleotides not matched to a gene: 17.

The table lists this clonotype with many counts. This chain joins TRBV7-2 and TRBJ2-7, with D unclear. Germline CDR1 reads SGHTA; CDR2 reads FQGNSA. This CDR3 region has 15 residues. V lost 1 base to trimming and J lost 0 bases, with 10 bases between them. In nucleotides, the CDR3 is TGTGCCAGCAGCTTAGTGTCTCTGCTCTCCTACGAGCAGTACTTC. Protein product: CASSLVSLLSYEQYF.

This clonotype has just a few counts. The gene calls are TRBV6-6 and TRBJ1-2, with a possible D match to TRBD1 (6 bases). V shed 0 bases and J shed 3 bases, with 14 bases lying between them. Germline assignment: CDR1 MNHNY and CDR2 SVGAGI (reference sequence). The CDR3 contains 16 residues. The chain's CDR3 is CASSYSGGGGYYGYTF. In DNA, the CDR3 is TGTGCCAGCAGTTACTCGGGGGGGGGGGGCTACTATGGCTACACCTTC.

In its sample, this clonotype was seen many times. CDR3 nucleotides: TGTGCCAGCAGAAATGGACCGGGACAGGGGGACGACGAGCAGTACTTC. Translated, it gives CASRNGPGQGDDEQYF. The chain joins TRBV28 to TRBJ2-7, with TRBD1 matching 11 bases. The CDR3 contains 16 residues. V lost 6 bases, J lost 5 bases, and 12 bases stayed unmatched. Germline V lookup: CDR1 MDHEN, CDR2 SYDVKM.

As for this clonotype: This may come from a read error, since a much larger clone is one base off. The CDR3 end shows no conserved phenylalanine or tryptophan, and so a read error is likely. The gene calls are TRBV18 and TRBJ2-1; unclear D gene. V dropped 6 bases and J dropped 4 bases, with 10 bases sitting between them. CDR1 and CDR2 from the germline V gene are KGHSH and LQKENI. The CDR3 is 13 residues long. CDR3 sequence: CASSRAEYNEQFC. As DNA, the CDR3 is TGTGCCAGCTCTAGGGCTGAATACAATGAGCAGTTCTGC.

This clonotype occurred a few times. This rearrangement joins TRBV9 to TRBJ1-5; TRBD1 might be the D (6 bases). Germline values: CDR1 SGDLS, CDR2 YYNGEE. V lost 0 bases and J lost 0, with 7 bases in between. This CDR3 has 15 residues. As DNA, the CDR3 is TGTGCCAGCAGCGTAGCAGGGGATAGCAATCAGCCCCAGCATTTT. It is translated as CASSVAGDSNQPQHF.

To note about this clonotype: It may be a read error: a sequence one base away is much more abundant. The V call is TRBV20-1, the J call TRBJ2-1; possibly TRBD2 for D (6 bases). TRBJ2-5 explains the end of the DNA better; the J call may be wrong. The CDR3 totals 12 residues. Germline CDR1 is DFQATT and CDR2 is SNEGSKA (reference sequence). The CDR3 spells CNSSGGAETQYF. DNA of the CDR3: TGCAACTCCTCCGGGGGAGCAGAGACCCAGTACTTC.

J is TRBJ2-7 and V is TRBV5-4, with a tentative D call TRBD2 (6 bases). Germline V lookup: CDR1 SGHNT, CDR2 YYREEE (reference sequence). There are 15 residues in the CDR3. Trimming removed 2 bases at V and 3 bases at J, with 15 bases between. The CDR3 DNA is TGTGCCAGCAGCTTTGGAGCGGGCCAGGGCTACGAGCAGTACTTC. It specifies CASSFGAGQGYEQYF.

This chain joins TRBV4-1 and TRBJ2-7; D could derive from TRBD1 or TRBD2 (7 bases each). CDR3 length equals 16 residues. Germline CDR1 MGHRA, CDR2 YSYEKL. Trimming left V 1 base short and J 3 bases short, with 16 bases between. CDR3 residues: CASSQGGRGGVYEQYF. DNA for the CDR3: TGCGCCAGCAGCCAAGGGGGCAGGGGGGGGGTCTACGAGCAGTACTTC.

In this sample, this clonotype turned up many times. The chain uses TRBV29-1 and TRBJ2-2, with no clear D. CDR3 length: 11 amino acids. Germline assignment: CDR1 SQVTM and CDR2 ANQGSEA. V lost 4 bases and J lost 2, with 2 bases in between. This CDR3 reads CSVVNTGELFF. The CDR3 DNA reads as TGCAGCGTTGTAAACACCGGGGAGCTGTTTTTT.

This clonotype has more than one count but fewer than ten. The V call is TRBV7-9, the J call TRBJ2-1; 10 positions match TRBD2. V lost 7 bases, J lost 7 bases, and 10 bases stayed unmatched. The CDR3 contains 15 residues. CDR1 is SEHNR, CDR2 FQNEAQ, per germline (reference sequence). The CDR3 DNA is TGTGCCAGCAACTCCTGGACTAGCGGATCTAATGAGCAGTTCTTC. Amino acid sequence: CASNSWTSGSNEQFF.

In the case of this clonotype: A much larger clone lies a single base off, so this may be a read error. The rearrangement joins TRBV27 to TRBJ2-5, with D uncertain. V was pared by 5 bases and J by 5 bases, with 9 bases between. Germline-derived CDR1 and CDR2 are MNHEY and SMNVEV (reference sequence). The length of the CDR3 is 12 residues. CDR3 loop: CASSDNTETQYF. Written as DNA, the CDR3 is TGTGCCAGCAGTGATAACACCGAGACCCAGTACTTC.

The sample holds a few counts of this clonotype. The J gene is TRBJ2-5, the V gene TRBV20-1; 7 bases are shared with TRBD1. Trimming cost V 7 bases and J 2 bases; bases outside gene matches: 10. CDR3 length equals 14 residues. Germline CDR1 DFQATT, CDR2 SNEGSKA (reference sequence). Written as DNA, the CDR3 is TGCAGTGGGAGGCCGTTCAGGGGGCAAGAGACCCAGTACTTC. Translated, it gives CSGRPFRGQETQYF.

Many counts were recorded for this clonotype. The rearrangement uses TRBV6-2 or TRBV6-3 and TRBJ1-1; D gene unclear. From germline, CDR1 is MNHEY and CDR2 SVGEGT. V lost 5 bases to trimming and J lost 0 bases, with 13 bases between them. The length of the CDR3 is 15 residues. The CDR3 here is CASSNPGRLNTEAFF. In nucleotides, the CDR3 is TGTGCCAGCAGTAACCCGGGAAGGCTGAACACTGAAGCTTTCTTT.

In regard to this clonotype: The conserved closing phenylalanine or tryptophan is absent in this CDR3, likely reflecting a read error. V usage is TRBV30 and J usage is TRBJ1-2; D remains unclear. Germline V lookup: CDR1 GTSNPN, CDR2 SVGIG (reference sequence). V lost 0 bases and J lost 4, with 15 bases in between. The CDR3 has 15 amino acids. The CDR3 region is CAWSVLTPDTYGYTS. The CDR3 DNA is TGTGCCTGGAGTGTACTAACTCCCGATACCTATGGCTACACCTCC.